This T cell receptor beta chain was sequenced for a study of prognosis after radiotherapy for stage I lung cancer. Study-wide findings and caveats: Reportedly, TRBV and TRBJ gene usage differed by presence of metastases in patients. Patients who went on to get distant metastases had lower Shannon entropy after stereotactic body radiation therapy.

Germline V lookup: CDR1 GTSNPN, CDR2 SVGIG (reference sequence). The CDR3 has 15 residues. The ends lost 2 bases at V and 1 base at J; junction bases unmatched: 5. The authors amplified TCR beta CDR3 from genomic DNA using two-round multiplex PCR. It was primers specific to each TRBV and TRBJ gene that first-round PCR used. Universal primers featured in the second PCR round. MiXCR, applied by TCRdb to the multiplex PCR reads, yields one record per CDR3 protein. The data contain nearly 25,000 distinct CDR3 sequences, about 34% of them singletons. Comments on this clonotype: What it binds is unknown.

Uniform node negativity on CT and PET/CT characterised the cohort, and no patient had undergone prior chemotherapy or radiotherapy or presented other malignancies. The gene calls are TRBV30 and TRBJ2-3, with 8 bases fitting TRBD2. The material sequenced was PBMCs, taken before or after stereotactic body radiation therapy (not recorded which). This receptor was taken from a donor aged 50 or older with non-small cell lung cancer. DNA for the CDR3: TGTGCCTGGAGTCGACCGGGAGGGGGCACAGATACGCAGTATTTT. Its translation is CAWSRPGGGTDTQYF. The variable domain in full, completed from reference TRBV30 and TRBJ2-3, reads SQTIHQWPATLVQPVGSPLSLECTVEGTSNPNLYWYRQAAGRGLQLLFYSVGIGQISSEVPQNLSASRPQDRQFILSSKKLLLSDSGFYLCAWSRPGGGTDTQYFGPGTRLTVL.